This TCR beta chain is from a study of beta chain features in type 1 diabetes. CDR1 and CDR2 (germline): SGHTA, FQGNSA. The CDR3 is made up of 13 amino acids. V lost 4 bases, J lost 9 bases, and 8 bases stayed unmatched. cDNA synthesis used the whole RNA isolate, giving expressed TCRB sequences. Produced via immunoSEQ multiplex PCR; TCRdb's table is partial and in-frame only. Of about 410,000 clones in the sample, 11% to 15% were seen once. The rearrangement links TRBV7-2 to TRBJ2-5; 7 positions agree with TRBD2. The sample was naive CD4+ T cells from blood. This TCR derives from a man aged 30 to 45 in good health. CDR3 DNA: TGTGCCAGCAGCTGGGAGGGGTTTGGGGCCCAGTACTTC. Translation: CASSWEGFGAQYF.